Shown below are 26 T cell receptor beta chains from a single sample sequenced in a study of Graves' ophthalmopathy and Graves' hyperthyroidism. Amplification targeted the TCR beta CDR3 regions, with RNA transcripts as the source material. HTBI primers were used in a first-round RT-PCR, which preceded a second-round multiplex PCR. TCRdb used MiXCR to reprocess the multiplex PCR reads, holding one entry per CDR3 protein. The data show more than 550,000 distinct CDR3 sequences, about 40% seen once. Sequencing was carried out using peripheral blood. The receptors were gathered from an adult man with Graves' ophthalmopathy.

With regard to this clonotype: The DNA is omitted, as the CDR3 cannot be located on it reliably, and the CDR3 follows TCRdb's listing. J is TRBJ2-7 and V is TRBV5-6; TRBD2 is the table's D call and was not checked against the DNA. The CDR3 is 15 residues long, ends included. CDR1 is SGHDT, CDR2 YYEEEE, per germline. CDR3 residues: CASSLVASGAYEHYF.

Concerning this clonotype itself: A single base separates this from a much larger clone, so it may be a read error. In DNA, the CDR3 is TGTGCCAGCACCTTCGAACAGGGCCTTCAAGAGACCCAGTACTTC. This codes for CASTFEQGLQETQYF. This chain connects TRBV10-3 to TRBJ2-5; D is perhaps TRBD1 (6 bases). From germline, CDR1 is ENHRY and CDR2 SYGVKD. This CDR3 contains 15 residues. V lost 10 bases to trimming and J lost 2 bases, with 20 bases between them.

V is TRBV5-1 and J is TRBJ2-2, with D perhaps TRBD1 (5 bases). Germline V gene data show CDR1 as SGHRS and CDR2 as YFSETQ. The CDR3 extends over 13 amino acids. Trimming took 3 bases from V and 9 from J, leaving 12 bases between them. The CDR3 reads CASSWQGLRELFF. The CDR3 DNA sequence: TGCGCCAGCAGCTGGCAGGGTTTAAGGGAGCTGTTTTTT. Using reference TRBV5-1 and TRBJ2-2 for the parts outside the CDR3, the full variable domain is KAGVTQTPRYLIKTRGQQVTLSCSPISGHRSVSWYQQTPGQGLQFLFEYFSETQRNKGNFPGRFSGRQFSNSRSEMNVSTLELGDSALYLCASSWQGLRELFFGEGSRLTVL.

This clonotype was counted ten times or more. The gene calls are TRBV7-8 and TRBJ2-5; D possibly uses TRBD1 or TRBD2 (5 bases each). Germline assignment: CDR1 SGHVS and CDR2 FQNEAQ. The CDR3 extends over 15 amino acids. Trimming pared 5 bases from V and 7 bases from J, leaving 20 bases between. The CDR3 sequence is CASSPSRDGTWTQYF. Here the CDR3 DNA reads TGTGCCAGCAGCCCGAGCCGGGACGGGACGTGGACCCAGTACTTC. Full variable domain (missing parts from reference TRBV7-8 and TRBJ2-5): GAGVSQSPRYKVAKRGQDVALRCDPISGHVSLFWYQQALGQGPEFLTYFQNEAQLDKSGLPSDRFFAERPEGSVSTLKIQRTQQEDSAVYLCASSPSRDGTWTQYFGPGTRLLVL.

This clonotype was detected only once. This chain uses TRBV29-1 with TRBJ2-6; the D gene is possibly TRBD1 (5 bases). Germline CDR1 SQVTM, CDR2 ANQGSEA. Trimming stripped 8 bases from V and 2 bases from J, with 13 bases between. CDR3 length equals 14 residues. The CDR3 coding sequence is TGCAGCAGCTCCCAGGGAACTGGGGCCAACGTCCTGACTTTC. Protein product: CSSSQGTGANVLTF.

This clonotype was picked up many times. The gene calls are TRBV25-1 and TRBJ2-7, with D uncertain. V lost 0 bases to trimming and J lost 0 bases, with 3 bases between them. In germline, CDR1 is MGHDK, CDR2 SYGVNS. The CDR3 is made up of 13 amino acids. Written as DNA, the CDR3 is TGTGCCAGCAGTGAATACAACTCCTACGAGCAGTACTTC. The encoded protein is CASSEYNSYEQYF.

This chain's CDR3 is CASSLRQGVLGYTF. For the CDR3, the DNA is TGTGCCAGCAGCCTGCGACAGGGGGTACTTGGCTACACCTTC. The chain couples TRBV19 to TRBJ1-2, with 9 nucleotides matching TRBD1. This CDR3 spans 14 amino acids. V lost 9 bases and J lost 7; bases outside the gene matches: 12. CDR1 is LNHDA and CDR2 is SQIVND in the germline V gene (reference sequence).

DNA for the CDR3: TGTGCCAGTAGCCATGTCGCGGTCCAAGAGGCCAAGTACTTC. This encodes CASSHVAVQEAKYF. The V call is TRBV19, the J call TRBJ2-5; D is uncertain. In germline, CDR1 is LNHDA, CDR2 SQIVND (reference sequence). V was cut by 6 bases and J by 12 bases, with 23 bases left in between. CDR3 length equals 14 residues.

The chain combines TRBV19 with TRBJ2-7; 10 bases line up with TRBD1. Germline V gene lookup returns CDR1 LNHDA and CDR2 SQIVND (reference sequence). The CDR3 length is 15 residues. V shed 3 bases and J 2 bases; nucleotides not matched to a gene: 4. CDR3 amino acids: CASSMGTGDPYEQYF. CDR3 nucleotide sequence: TGTGCCAGTAGTATGGGGACAGGGGATCCCTACGAGCAGTACTTC.

Concerning this clonotype itself: This likely comes from a read error, as the CDR3 has no conserved phenylalanine or tryptophan at its end. V usage is TRBV2 and J usage is TRBJ2-5; D might be TRBD2 (6 bases). Judging by the DNA end, TRBJ2-7 fits better; the J call may be wrong. The CDR3 sequence is 11 residues long. Germline assignment: CDR1 SNHLY and CDR2 FYNNEI. CDR3 bases: TGTGCCAGTTCCGGAGGGGCCGAGCAGTACCTC. Translation gives CASSGGAEQYL.

The chain carries TRBV29-1 and TRBJ2-1; the D is unclear. With 4 bases removed from V and 5 bases from J, the gap between germline ends came to 15 bases. Looked up from germline, CDR1 is SQVTM and CDR2 is ANQGSEA. The CDR3 has 14 amino acids. CDR3 sequence reads: CSVVSGFSDNEQFF. The CDR3 nucleotides read TGCAGCGTTGTATCCGGGTTTAGTGACAATGAGCAGTTCTTC.

The chain carries TRBV5-6 and TRBJ1-1; D is unresolved. CDR3 length: 14 amino acids. The germline CDR1 and CDR2 sequences are SGHDT and YYEEEE. Trimming stripped 0 bases from V and 1 base from J, with 7 bases between. In nucleotides, the CDR3 is TGTGCCAGCAGCTTGGTCTCGACGAACACTGAAGCTTTCTTT. It is translated as CASSLVSTNTEAFF. Based on the CDR3 plus reference TRBV5-6 and TRBJ1-1, the full variable domain is DAGVTQSPTHLIKTRGQQVTLRCSPKSGHDTVSWYQQALGQGPQFIFQYYEEEERQRGNFPDRFSGHQFPNYSSELNVNALLLGDSALYLCASSLVSTNTEAFFGQGTRLTVV.

The chain joins TRBV10-3 to TRBJ2-7, with D uncertain. CDR1 and CDR2 from the germline V gene are ENHRY and SYGVKD. V shed 6 bases and J shed 7 bases, with 22 bases lying between them. This CDR3 region has 15 residues. CDR3 loop: CAIRTKQSYTGEQYF. The CDR3 nucleotides read TGTGCCATCAGAACGAAGCAGAGCTACACCGGGGAGCAGTACTTC.

Concerning this clonotype itself: A much larger clone sits a single nucleotide away, making a read error possible. The CDR3 DNA sequence: TGTGCCAGCAGGTACTCCTACGAGCAGTACTTC. It specifies CASRYSYEQYF. The rearrangement joins TRBV6-6 to TRBJ2-7; no firm D call. CDR1 MNHNY and CDR2 SVGAGI come from the germline V gene (reference sequence). There are 11 residues in the CDR3.

This clonotype occurred many times. One end of the junction does not line up with germline, which may come from a read error. The J gene is TRBJ2-7, the V gene TRBV10-3, with D perhaps matching TRBD1 or TRBD2 (5 bases each). There are 15 residues in the CDR3. Germline CDR1 is ENHRY and CDR2 is SYGVKD. The CDR3 bases are TGTGCCAGCAGTTACCCCTCGGGACGATCCTACGAGCAGTACTTC. Its translation: CASSYPSGRSYEQYF.

V and J are TRBV7-8 and TRBJ2-5, with 8 bases matching TRBD1. Matching the DNA end better, TRBJ2-1 makes the J call doubtful. The length of the CDR3 is 14 residues. Germline V gene data show CDR1 as SGHVS and CDR2 as FQNEAQ. The CDR3 reads CASSSTGVVNEQFF. As DNA, the CDR3 is TGTGCCAGCAGCTCGACAGGGGTGGTCAATGAGCAGTTCTTC.

The chain uses TRBV2 and TRBJ2-7, with 8 bases that match TRBD2. This CDR3 has 13 amino acids. J lost 4 bases, V lost 4 bases, and 3 bases had no gene match. Germline values: CDR1 SNHLY, CDR2 FYNNEI. This chain's CDR3 is CASSVSGKYEQYF. In DNA form, the CDR3 reads TGTGCCAGCAGTGTTAGCGGGAAATACGAGCAGTACTTC.

The V and J genes are TRBV15 and TRBJ1-1, with 9 bases fitting TRBD1. Germline CDR1 LNHNV, CDR2 YYDKDF (reference sequence). The CDR3 has 15 amino acids. After removal of 3 bases from V and 10 bases from J, the junction contained 12 bases not matched to a gene. CDR3: CATSRDRGKKLRAFF. CDR3 nucleotides: TGTGCCACCAGCAGGGACAGGGGCAAAAAATTGCGAGCTTTCTTT.

The chain combines TRBV6-1 with TRBJ2-7; TRBD2 is a possible D gene (5 bases). Germline CDR1 reads MNHNS; CDR2 reads SASEGT. Trimming took off 9 bases at V and 7 bases at J, with 16 bases between the two ends. The CDR3 is 12 amino acids. As DNA, the CDR3 is TGTGCCAGTAGGCCTGACCCGGGGGAGCAGTACTTC. Protein sequence: CASRPDPGEQYF.

V and J are TRBV29-1 and TRBJ1-1; 8 bases are a match to TRBD1. Germline V gives CDR1 SQVTM, CDR2 ANQGSEA. This CDR3 is built from 13 residues. The J segment lost 5 bases and the V segment lost 6 bases, leaving 8 bases of the junction unmatched. The CDR3 nucleotides read TGCAGCGTGCGACAGGGGAGGTTGACTGAAGCTTTCTTT. Protein: CSVRQGRLTEAFF.

This clonotype was found once. The V gene is TRBV10-3, the J gene TRBJ2-5; tentatively, D is TRBD2 (6 bases). V lost 5 bases, J lost 3 bases, and 13 bases lay in between. The CDR3 covers 14 residues. Germline lookup yields CDR1 ENHRY and CDR2 SYGVKD. The CDR3 spells CAISYPGLKETQYF. For the CDR3, the DNA is TGTGCCATCAGTTATCCGGGACTCAAAGAGACCCAGTACTTC.

The genes are TRBV7-2 and TRBJ2-2; 8 bases line up with TRBD1. The germline gives CDR1 SGHTA, CDR2 FQGNSA. The CDR3 sequence is 15 residues long. V trimming: 4 bases; J trimming: 4 bases; junction bases outside the gene matches: 5. CDR3 sequence (DNA): TGTGCCAGCAGCTCTTACAGGGGGAGCACCGGGGAGCTGTTTTTT. Residues: CASSSYRGSTGELFF.

In its sample, this clonotype was seen a few times. The gene calls are TRBV20-1 and TRBJ2-7, with D possibly TRBD2 on 6 matching bases. V lost 0 bases and J 3 bases, leaving 18 bases between the germline ends. The CDR3 consists of 16 residues. Germline V gene lookup returns CDR1 DFQATT and CDR2 SNEGSKA (reference sequence). CDR3 bases: TGCAGTGCTAGAGATTTATACGGGGGTGTACGCTACGAGCAGTACTTC. It encodes CSARDLYGGVRYEQYF.

The chain joins TRBV2 to TRBJ2-5; 7 nucleotides agree with TRBD2. Germline CDR1 and CDR2: SNHLY and FYNNEI. CDR3 size: 16 residues. After removal of 4 bases from V and 5 bases from J, the junction contained 13 bases not matched to a gene. The CDR3 coding sequence is TGTGCCAGCAGTGCTAGTCGCGGGAGCCGGGGGGAGACCCAGTACTTC. It translates to CASSASRGSRGETQYF.

This sequence joins TRBV5-1 and TRBJ1-1, with 12 bases matching TRBD1. CDR1 is SGHRS and CDR2 is YFSETQ in the germline V gene. The V gene end was trimmed by 2 bases and the J gene end by 5 bases; junction bases not matched to a gene: 7. This CDR3 region has 16 residues. The CDR3 DNA follows: TGCGCCAGCAGCTTTGGGGACAGGGGGCTTGGAACTGAAGCTTTCTTT. Protein sequence: CASSFGDRGLGTEAFF.

The chain has TRBV14 and TRBJ2-7; 9 nucleotides agree with TRBD1. This CDR3 region has 15 residues. Trimming at V came to 7 bases and at J to 4 bases, leaving 11 bases not matched to a gene. CDR1 is SGHDN, CDR2 FVKESK, per germline. CDR3 nucleotides: TGTGCCAGCAACCTACGACAGGGGGAAAGGTACGAGCAGTACTTC. Protein sequence: CASNLRQGERYEQYF.